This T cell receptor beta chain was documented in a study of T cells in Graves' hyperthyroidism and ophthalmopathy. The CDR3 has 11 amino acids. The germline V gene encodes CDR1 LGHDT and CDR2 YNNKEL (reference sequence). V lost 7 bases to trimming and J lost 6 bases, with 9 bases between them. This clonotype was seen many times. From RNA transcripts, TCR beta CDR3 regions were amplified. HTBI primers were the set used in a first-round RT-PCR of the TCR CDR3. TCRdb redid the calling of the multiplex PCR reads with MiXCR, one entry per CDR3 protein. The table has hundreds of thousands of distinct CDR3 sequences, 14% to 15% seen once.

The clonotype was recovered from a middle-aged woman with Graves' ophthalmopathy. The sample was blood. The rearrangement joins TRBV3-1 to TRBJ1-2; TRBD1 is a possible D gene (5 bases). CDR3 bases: TGTGCCAGCAACCAGGGAGATGGCTACACCTTC. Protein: CASNQGDGYTF.